This TCR beta chain was recovered during a study of molecular identifiers for immune sequencing clone quantification. TCRdb re-called the PCR reads with MiXCR, one entry per CDR3 protein. Altogether approximately 590,000 distinct CDR3 sequences are present, around 25% being singletons, with the ten largest covering about 0.8%. Study outcomes and limitations: Clones above 20 RNA copies contained over 99% of effector molecules and under 1% of naive molecules. Jurkat TCR RNA spiked in from one cell (amid approximately 1 million naive cells) was reportedly detectable.

CDR3 length equals 15 residues. CDR1 SGHTA and CDR2 FQGTGA come from the germline V gene. The J segment lost 2 bases and the V segment lost 6 bases, leaving 9 bases of the junction unmatched. Comments on this clonotype: Its cognate antigen is unknown.

Researchers sorted naive CD8 T cells as cells that were CD8+CD4-CCR7+CD45RA+. V is TRBV7-3 and J is TRBJ2-5; TRBD2 agrees at 7 bases. The TCR was taken from a human donor in good health. Some libraries in this study had Jurkat cell RNA spiked in. The sample was naive CD8+ T cells from blood, with Jurkat cell RNA spiked in. Subset given: FACS-sorted CD8+CD4-CCR7+CD45RA+ naive T cells. The CDR3 DNA sequence: TGTGCCAGCAGACAGCGGGCTAGCGGACAAGAGACCCAGTACTTC. This encodes CASRQRASGQETQYF.